These 28 T cell receptor beta chains were all obtained from the same sample, sequenced in a study of shared clonotypes between healthy human individuals. Some clones are missing from TCRdb's copy, which holds only in-frame ones; the method was immunoSEQ multiplex PCR. The sample shows 550,000 to 700,000 clones, approximately 73% of them seen only once. The material sequenced was memory CD4+ T cells sorted from blood. Sample subset: CD45RA-negative fraction. The receptors were sampled from a woman between 25 and 40 years old in good health.

The genes are TRBV11-2 and TRBJ2-5; maybe TRBD2 (5 bases). Trimming cost V 10 bases and J 1 base, with 13 bases left between them. Germline V gene sequence: CDR1 SGHAT, CDR2 FQNNGV. CDR3 length: 13 residues. In nucleotides, the CDR3 is TGTGCCACCTCGGACTGGCTCCAAGAGACCCAGTACTTC. Protein sequence: CATSDWLQETQYF.

J is TRBJ1-4 and V is TRBV7-9; D gene ambiguous. The CDR3 sequence is 15 residues long. Trimming cost V 1 base and J 8 bases, with 14 bases left between them. CDR1 SEHNR and CDR2 FQNEAQ come from the germline V gene (reference sequence). DNA of the CDR3: TGTGCCAGCAGCTTAGGGCTTTCCGCCAAGGAAAAACTGTTTTTT. The encoded protein is CASSLGLSAKEKLFF. Filled out from reference TRBV7-9 and TRBJ1-4, the complete variable domain reads DTGVSQNPRHKITKRGQNVTFRCDPISEHNRLYWYRQTLGQGPEFLTYFQNEAQLEKSRLLSDRFSAERPKGSFSTLEIQRTEQGDSAMYLCASSLGLSAKEKLFFGSGTQLSVL.

This clone was detected ten times or more. This rearrangement joins TRBV6-6 to TRBJ1-1, with D unclear. V was clipped by 7 bases and J by 4 bases, with 10 bases between them. There are 12 residues in the CDR3. Germline CDR1 and CDR2: MNHNY and SVGAGI (reference sequence). CDR3 sequence (DNA): TGTGCCAGCATGGGTGCGACCACTGAAGCTTTCTTT. It yields the protein CASMGATTEAFF.

The gene calls are TRBV6-5 and TRBJ2-7, with 12 bases matching TRBD2. CDR3 length: 16 residues. Trimming removed 0 bases from V and 2 bases from J; junction bases left unmatched: 2. Germline V gene sequence: CDR1 MNHEY, CDR2 SVGAGI. The CDR3 coding sequence is TGTGCCAGCAGTTACTCGACTAGCGGGGGAACCTACGAGCAGTACTTC. Residues: CASSYSTSGGTYEQYF.

This clone has just a few counts. Other DNA sequences in the same sample also yield this CDR3. CDR3 in DNA: TGTGCCAGCAGTTTAGGAGGACGAAGGGAAAAACTGTTTTTT. Translating it yields CASSLGGRREKLFF. The V and J genes are TRBV28 and TRBJ1-4; D is ambiguous. The V gene's germline CDR1 is MDHEN and CDR2 SYDVKM. V was pared by 2 bases and J by 8 bases, with 12 bases between. This CDR3 contains 14 residues.

V and J are TRBV19 and TRBJ1-2; 8 nucleotides agree with TRBD1. This CDR3 spans 14 amino acids. The trim removed 5 bases at V and 4 bases at J, leaving 6 bases unmatched. CDR1 LNHDA and CDR2 SQIVND come from the germline V gene (reference sequence). CDR3 in DNA: TGTGCCAGTAGTTCGACAGGGGTGTTCTATGGCTACACCTTC. Translating gives CASSSTGVFYGYTF.

This chain uses TRBV18 with TRBJ2-1; D is perhaps TRBD2 (6 bases). Trimming took 3 bases from V and 3 from J, leaving 12 bases between them. The germline V gene encodes CDR1 KGHSH and CDR2 LQKENI. This CDR3 is 15 amino acids long. CDR3 amino acids: CASSPPGLYYNEQFF. The CDR3 DNA reads as TGTGCCAGCTCACCTCCGGGACTTTACTACAATGAGCAGTTCTTC. The full variable domain, rest sourced from reference TRBV18 and TRBJ2-1, is NAGVMQNPRHLVRRRGQEARLRCSPMKGHSHVYWYRQLPEEGLKFMVYLQKENIIDESGMPKERFSAEFPKEGPSILRIQQVVRGDSAAYFCASSPPGLYYNEQFFGPGTRLTVL.

The chain employs TRBV4-1 and TRBJ2-1; 7 bases match TRBD2. This CDR3 comprises 17 residues. The germline V gene has CDR1 MGHRA and CDR2 YSYEKL. With 4 bases clipped from V and 0 bases from J, the junction kept 9 bases outside the gene matches. This CDR3 is CASSPTLAESSYNEQFF. CDR3 in DNA: TGCGCCAGCAGCCCCACCCTAGCGGAAAGCTCCTACAATGAGCAGTTCTTC.

This clone is a singleton in its sample. The chain carries TRBV2 and TRBJ2-7; no reliable D call. The CDR3 contains 14 residues. CDR1 SNHLY and CDR2 FYNNEI come from the germline V gene. V was clipped by 8 bases and J by 1 base, with 15 bases between them. The CDR3 region is CASVRSEFSYEQYF. The CDR3, as DNA: TGTGCCAGCGTACGGTCGGAGTTTTCCTACGAGCAGTACTTC.

The genes are TRBV19 and TRBJ2-7; no reliable D call. The CDR3 has 14 amino acids. The germline V gene encodes CDR1 LNHDA and CDR2 SQIVND (reference sequence). V lost 5 bases, J lost 0 bases, and 11 bases lay in between. CDR3 DNA: TGTGCCAGTAGTCCCCACCAGAGCTCCTACGAGCAGTACTTC. Protein: CASSPHQSSYEQYF.

V usage is TRBV5-1 and J usage is TRBJ1-1; maybe TRBD1 (6 bases). The CDR3 has 17 amino acids. Trimming cost V 0 bases and J 0 bases, with 15 bases left between them. The germline V gene encodes CDR1 SGHRS and CDR2 YFSETQ. The CDR3 nucleotides read TGCGCCAGCAGCTTGGAGGGGGAGGGGCGGTTGAACACTGAAGCTTTCTTT. This encodes CASSLEGEGRLNTEAFF.

This clone was recorded many times. The V and J genes are TRBV5-1 and TRBJ2-2; the D is unclear. This CDR3 has 14 residues. Germline V gives CDR1 SGHRS, CDR2 YFSETQ. The V gene lost 6 bases and the J gene lost 3 bases, with 12 bases spanning the gap. The CDR3 sequence is CASMNGADTGELFF. CDR3 nucleotides: TGCGCCAGCATGAATGGAGCCGACACCGGGGAGCTGTTTTTT.

On this clone: This CDR3 is also generated by other DNA sequences in the sample. This chain links TRBV11-3 with TRBJ2-2; no firm D call. The CDR3 runs to 13 residues. The V gene lost 1 base and the J gene lost 4 bases, with 4 bases spanning the gap. Per germline, CDR1 SGHNT and CDR2 YENEEA. The CDR3 nucleotides are TGTGCCAGCAGCTTAGGACTCACCGGGGAGCTGTTTTTT. Its translation is CASSLGLTGELFF.

The rearrangement uses TRBV6-5 and TRBJ2-7; 8 nucleotides match TRBD2. The CDR3 has 14 residues. Per the germline V gene, CDR1 is MNHEY and CDR2 is SVGAGI. J lost 6 bases, V lost 4 bases, and 8 bases had no gene match. The chain's CDR3 is CASSFHRTSPEQYF. As DNA, the CDR3 is TGTGCCAGCAGTTTCCACCGGACTAGCCCCGAGCAGTACTTC.

The chain uses TRBV2 and TRBJ2-7; 13 bases are a match to TRBD2. Germline V gene data show CDR1 as SNHLY and CDR2 as FYNNEI. The CDR3 is 18 amino acids. V was clipped by 6 bases and J by 1 base; unmatched bases: 12. Here the CDR3 DNA reads TGTGCCAGCAGCTGGACTAGCGGGAGTCAATTCGTATCCTACGAGCAGTACTTC. Translated, it gives CASSWTSGSQFVSYEQYF.

This sequence joins TRBV7-6 and TRBJ2-1; D is unresolved. Germline V gene data show CDR1 as SGHVS and CDR2 as FNYEAQ. Trimming pared 5 bases from V and 10 bases from J, leaving 18 bases between. The CDR3 totals 14 residues. The CDR3 nucleotides read TGTGCCAGCAGCCCCACCGTAATCCTAAGCGAGCAGTTCTTC. Its translation is CASSPTVILSEQFF. The variable domain in full, with the rest retrieved from reference TRBV7-6 and TRBJ2-1, is GAGVSQSPRYKVTKRGQDVALRCDPISGHVSLYWYRQALGQGPEFLTYFNYEAQQDKSGLPNDRFSAERPEGSISTLTIQRTEQRDSAMYRCASSPTVILSEQFFGPGTRLTVL.

This clone has more than one count but fewer than ten. The same CDR3 can be traced to other DNA sequences in this sample. The chain links TRBV5-1 to TRBJ2-6; the D is unclear. Germline-derived CDR1 and CDR2 are SGHRS and YFSETQ. The CDR3 is 16 amino acids. V dropped 0 bases and J dropped 0 bases, with 7 bases sitting between them. Here the CDR3 DNA reads TGCGCCAGCAGCTTGGTGGTTGGCTCTGGGGCCAACGTCCTGACTTTC. It encodes CASSLVVGSGANVLTF.

This chain joins TRBV10-1 and TRBJ2-5, with TRBD1 matching 8 bases. The junction had 8 bases not matched to a gene; V was cut back by 2 bases and J by 6 bases. CDR1 is WNHNN, CDR2 SYGVQD, per germline (reference sequence). There are 15 residues in the CDR3. Written as DNA, the CDR3 is TGCGCCAGCAGTGAGAGGGGGACAGGTCGGCAGACCCAGTACTTC. Protein: CASSERGTGRQTQYF.

This clone was detected many times. In the same sample, other DNA sequences code for this CDR3. J is TRBJ1-5 and V is TRBV19; 7 bases map to TRBD1. There are 13 residues in the CDR3. Germline V lookup: CDR1 LNHDA, CDR2 SQIVND (reference sequence). The V gene end was trimmed by 7 bases and the J gene end by 7 bases; junction bases not matched to a gene: 7. The CDR3 sequence is CASTTGAGQPQHF. The CDR3 DNA reads TGTGCCAGTACTACAGGGGCAGGGCAGCCCCAGCATTTT.

The CDR3 DNA follows: TGTGCCAGCAGCCCGACTAGCGGCCAAGAGACCCAGTACTTC. This gives the protein CASSPTSGQETQYF. The chain carries TRBV7-7 and TRBJ2-5; TRBD2 agrees at 9 bases. Germline V gene lookup returns CDR1 SSHAT and CDR2 FNYEAQ (reference sequence). V lost 5 bases and J lost 1; bases outside the gene matches: 2. This CDR3 is 14 amino acids long.

This rearrangement joins TRBV28 to TRBJ1-1; TRBD1 matches 8 bases. V lost 3 bases to trimming and J lost 5 bases; unmatched junction nucleotides: 8. Germline V gives CDR1 MDHEN, CDR2 SYDVKM. CDR3 length: 15 residues. CDR3 bases: TGTGCCAGCAGTTTGGGGAACGACAGGGGAACTGAAGCTTTCTTT. Translating it yields CASSLGNDRGTEAFF.

The V call is TRBV9, the J call TRBJ2-5; D is undetermined. The ends were cut back, 0 bases at V and 5 bases at J, with 14 bases in the middle. The CDR3 runs 15 residues. Germline CDR1 reads SGDLS; CDR2 reads YYNGEE. The CDR3 DNA sequence: TGTGCCAGCAGCGTAGGCCTACCGCCCGTGGAGACCCAGTACTTC. Its protein product is CASSVGLPPVETQYF. Together with reference TRBV9 and TRBJ2-5, the CDR3 gives the full variable domain: DSGVTQTPKHLITATGQRVTLRCSPRSGDLSVYWYQQSLDQGLQFLIQYYNGEERAKGNILERFSAQQFPDLHSELNLSSLELGDSALYFCASSVGLPPVETQYFGPGTRLLVL.

The chain has TRBV11-2 and TRBJ2-7; 7 bases agree with TRBD1. V was clipped by 1 base and J by 0 bases; unmatched bases: 0. Germline V CDR1 and CDR2: SGHAT, FQNNGV. This CDR3 contains 14 residues. The CDR3 here is CASSLGDSSYEQYF. CDR3 in DNA: TGTGCCAGCAGCTTAGGGGACAGCTCCTACGAGCAGTACTTC.

CDR3 region: CASSPGLAGLQETQYF. As DNA, the CDR3 is TGCGCCAGCAGCCCCGGACTAGCGGGATTACAAGAGACCCAGTACTTC. The chain couples TRBV5-1 to TRBJ2-5; 12 bases fit TRBD2. From germline, CDR1 is SGHRS and CDR2 YFSETQ. The CDR3 runs 16 residues. V shed 4 bases and J 2 bases; nucleotides not matched to a gene: 6. Complete variable domain (other parts from reference TRBV5-1 and TRBJ2-5): KAGVTQTPRYLIKTRGQQVTLSCSPISGHRSVSWYQQTPGQGLQFLFEYFSETQRNKGNFPGRFSGRQFSNSRSEMNVSTLELGDSALYLCASSPGLAGLQETQYFGPGTRLLVL.

CDR3 sequence: CASISPGHHTEAFF. The CDR3 nucleotides read TGTGCCAGCATTAGCCCGGGCCATCACACTGAAGCTTTCTTT. The V gene is TRBV28, the J gene TRBJ1-1, with D uncertain. Germline lookup yields CDR1 MDHEN and CDR2 SYDVKM. The CDR3 is 14 residues long. V was trimmed by 7 bases and J by 3 bases, leaving 15 bases between them.

The V gene is TRBV2, the J gene TRBJ1-3; D remains ambiguous. V lost 6 bases, J lost 0 bases, and 15 bases lay in between. CDR1 SNHLY and CDR2 FYNNEI come from the germline V gene. The CDR3 consists of 16 residues. CDR3 loop: CASSQEGPYSGNTIYF. CDR3 DNA: TGTGCCAGCAGCCAAGAAGGACCGTACTCTGGAAACACCATATATTTT.

The chain employs TRBV11-2 and TRBJ1-2; 8 nucleotides line up with TRBD1. Trimming took 0 bases from V and 6 from J; bases not matched to a gene: 6. Germline CDR1 and CDR2: SGHAT and FQNNGV. The CDR3 totals 15 residues. The CDR3 DNA follows: TGTGCCAGCAGCTTAGATGGGGCAGGGGGCAATGGCTACACCTTC. As protein: CASSLDGAGGNGYTF.

This clone was seen many times. The chain is built from TRBV10-1 and TRBJ2-7; TRBD2 matches at 7 bases. This CDR3 has 13 amino acids. From germline, CDR1 is WNHNN and CDR2 SYGVQD (reference sequence). The J segment lost 6 bases and the V segment lost 4 bases, leaving 6 bases of the junction unmatched. In DNA form, the CDR3 reads TGCGCCAGCAGTGTCAATGGCGGGAGCGAGCAGTACTTC. Translation: CASSVNGGSEQYF.